This TCR beta chain was sequenced for a study of beta chain features in type 1 diabetes. General study findings and limits: TCRB CDR3s from Type 1 diabetes patients were moderately but significantly shorter in all four CD4+ subsets. A greater similarity of naive, central memory and Treg TCRB repertoires was seen among patients than among healthy donors.

As every portion of the isolated RNA was reverse transcribed, the sequencing read expressed TCRB transcripts. Using immunoSEQ multiplex PCR, the repertoire was profiled, and TCRdb retains in-frame clones only, with some absent. The repertoire holds about 650,000 clones, with around 12% as singletons. Concerning this clone: Its antigen is currently unknown.

Trimming removed 3 bases from V and 10 bases from J; junction bases left unmatched: 8. Germline lookup yields CDR1 SGHVS and CDR2 FQNEAQ. The CDR3 runs 15 residues. The sample taken for sequencing was naive CD4+ T cells from blood. The V call is TRBV7-8, the J call TRBJ2-1, with TRBD2 matching over 11 bases. This sequence was found in a man aged 25 to 40 with type 1 diabetes. For the CDR3, the DNA is TGTGCCAGCAGCTTGCGGGTAGCGGGGGGGAGCGAGCAGTTCTTC. This codes for CASSLRVAGGSEQFF.